This TCR beta chain was recovered during a study of blood T cell repertoires in COVID-19. About the research overall: Researchers got acute and convalescent COVID-19 samples from the United States, Italy and Spain.

The protocol was immunoSEQ multiplex PCR, while the TCRdb copy is restricted to in-frame clones and leaves out a portion. Among approximately 170,000 clones, about 86% were seen once, and the ten largest hold less than 20%. Sequencing was carried out using peripheral blood. This clonotype was sampled from an elderly woman with acute or convalescent COVID-19.

The CDR3 nucleotides read TGTGCCTGGAGTGATACAGGTTCCTCTGGAAACACCATATATTTT. Translating it yields CAWSDTGSSGNTIYF. The chain links TRBV30 to TRBJ1-3; D is perhaps TRBD1 (5 bases). The V gene's germline CDR1 is GTSNPN and CDR2 SVGIG (reference sequence). V shed 1 base and J shed 0 bases, with 10 bases lying between them. The CDR3 contains 15 residues.